These 24 T cell receptor beta chains came from one sample sequenced in a study of blood T cells in healthy people across ages (dated by TCRdb to between 2014 and 2017). Library preparation was by 5' RACE. The instrument was an Illumina HiSeq 2500. A second PCR of roughly 7 to 11 cycles was performed with a sample-barcoded 5' primer and a J-beta primer mix. TCRdb took the public reads, trimmed them with fastp at Q25, ran MiXCR for clone calling and kept in-frame beta chains. Identical CDR3 protein sequences are pooled into one entry, listed with their most common genes and DNA. Counted in this sample were nearly 1 million distinct CDR3 sequences; about 51% of them appeared once. The ten largest clones represent about a fifth of the sample. Source material: blood. All receptors come from a woman aged 55-69 years in good health.

The chain recombines TRBV6-5 with TRBJ2-3, with 9 nucleotides matching TRBD2. Germline V gene data show CDR1 as MNHEY and CDR2 as SVGAGI. V trimming: 6 bases; J trimming: 5 bases; junction bases outside the gene matches: 12. This CDR3 comprises 16 residues. CDR3 sequence reads: CASSPDPGLAVDTQYF. Written as DNA, the CDR3 is TGTGCCAGCAGCCCCGATCCGGGACTAGCAGTAGATACGCAGTATTTT.

This clonotype came up a few times. The chain uses TRBV6-5 and TRBJ1-2; 10 bases are shared with TRBD1. The CDR3 covers 13 residues. The germline gives CDR1 MNHEY, CDR2 SVGAGI. The V segment lost 10 bases and the J segment 6 bases; nucleotides outside the gene matches: 8. CDR3 bases: TGTGCCACCGTGGGACAGGGGTATGATGGCTACACCTTC. As protein: CATVGQGYDGYTF.

In its sample, this clonotype was seen a few times. The genes are TRBV7-2 and TRBJ2-5; unclear D gene. V was pared by 1 base and J by 3 bases, with 9 bases between. Germline V gives CDR1 SGHTA, CDR2 FQGNSA. There are 14 residues in the CDR3. The CDR3 spells CASSLVSSKETQYF. CDR3 in DNA: TGTGCCAGCAGCTTAGTCAGCTCGAAAGAGACCCAGTACTTC.

The chain joins TRBV6-1 to TRBJ2-6, with D perhaps matching TRBD1 or TRBD2 (6 bases each). The CDR3 extends over 16 amino acids. Between the trimmed V and J ends, which lost 10 bases and 1 base, there was a span of 17 bases. Germline CDR1 is MNHNS and CDR2 is SASEGT. DNA of the CDR3: TGTGCCACGAAAACATGGGGGGCATCTGGGGCCAACGTCCTGACTTTC. Protein sequence: CATKTWGASGANVLTF.

V is TRBV10-3 and J is TRBJ1-2; D might be TRBD1 (5 bases). The ends were cut back, 4 bases at V and 3 bases at J, with 18 bases in the middle. Germline loops: CDR1 ENHRY, CDR2 SYGVKD. This CDR3 has 16 amino acids. This CDR3 is CAISGISRASDYGYTF. CDR3 bases: TGTGCCATCAGTGGAATCTCCAGGGCCTCGGACTATGGCTACACCTTC.

This clonotype occurred many times. The junction and the germline gene differ at one end; a read error may be behind it. The rearrangement links TRBV3-1 to TRBJ2-7, with D tentatively TRBD1 (6 bases). This CDR3 has 11 residues. CDR1 is LGHDT and CDR2 is YNNKEL in the germline V gene (reference sequence). The CDR3 spells CASSQGGEQYF. In DNA, the CDR3 is TGCGCCAGCAGCCAAGGGGGCGAGCAGTACTTC.

The rearrangement uses TRBV5-1 and TRBJ2-7; D unresolved. The DNA end lines up better with TRBJ2-4; the J call may be wrong. Per germline, CDR1 SGHRS and CDR2 YFSETQ. The CDR3 loop spans 15 amino acids. This chain's CDR3 is CASSLGMGTKNIQYF. The CDR3 bases are TGCGCCAGCAGCTTGGGGATGGGGACCAAAAACATTCAGTACTTC.

This clonotype showed up just a few times. This rearrangement joins TRBV5-1 to TRBJ2-1; the match to TRBD2 covers 9 bases. V shed 0 bases, J shed 3 bases, and the junction held 4 bases outside the gene matches. This CDR3 spans 16 amino acids. Germline-derived CDR1 and CDR2 are SGHRS and YFSETQ. CDR3 nucleotide sequence: TGCGCCAGCAGCTTGGGAGGTAGCGGGGGCTACAATGAGCAGTTCTTC. Translated, it gives CASSLGGSGGYNEQFF.

This sequence joins TRBV13 and TRBJ2-5; D uncertain. The CDR3 extends over 13 amino acids. Trimming removed 4 bases from V and 7 bases from J, with 13 bases in between. Looked up from germline, CDR1 is PRHDT and CDR2 is FYEKMQ (reference sequence). CDR3 in amino acids: CASSSAPSRTQYF. In nucleotides, the CDR3 is TGTGCCAGCAGCTCTGCCCCCTCAAGGACCCAGTACTTC.

As regards this clonotype: A much larger clone differs by one base, so this may be a read error. The chain couples TRBV5-1 to TRBJ2-1, with 8 positions matching TRBD2. This CDR3 region has 15 residues. From germline, CDR1 is SGHRS and CDR2 YFSETQ. With V trimmed by 3 bases and J by 9 bases, 11 bases remained unmatched. Written as DNA, the CDR3 is TGCGCCAGCAGCTCACTATCGGGAGGGCGTTCTGAGCAGTTCTTC. It encodes CASSSLSGGRSEQFF.

The chain links TRBV28 to TRBJ2-5, with D perhaps matching TRBD2 (6 bases). The length of the CDR3 is 15 residues. Germline-derived CDR1 and CDR2 are MDHEN and SYDVKM. The V gene lost 7 bases and the J gene lost 0 bases, with 15 bases spanning the gap. CDR3 in DNA: TGTGCCAGCATTGGAGGGGCAGCCAACCAAGAGACCCAGTACTTC. Translation: CASIGGAANQETQYF.

The chain is built from TRBV11-3 and TRBJ2-5; possible D gene TRBD2, 6 bases. This CDR3 comprises 13 residues. Germline CDR1 and CDR2: SGHNT and YENEEA. The ends were cut back, 5 bases at V and 3 bases at J, with 10 bases in the middle. CDR3 protein: CASSGGAEETQYF. In DNA, the CDR3 is TGTGCCAGCAGCGGCGGGGCAGAAGAGACCCAGTACTTC. Full variable domain (outside the CDR3, taken from reference TRBV11-3 and TRBJ2-5): EAGVVQSPRYKIIEKKQPVAFWCNPISGHNTLYWYLQNLGQGPELLIRYENEEAVDDSQLPKDRFSAERLKGVDSTLKIQPAELGDSAVYLCASSGGAEETQYFGPGTRLLVL.

The chain employs TRBV20-1 and TRBJ1-5; the D gene is possibly TRBD1 (6 bases). Germline V gives CDR1 DFQATT, CDR2 SNEGSKA (reference sequence). V lost 5 bases and J lost 0, with 20 bases in between. This CDR3 is 17 amino acids long. Here the CDR3 DNA reads TGCAGTGCTGGTAGGACAGTCCCTGGGGATAGCAATCAGCCCCAGCATTTT. Its translation: CSAGRTVPGDSNQPQHF.

J is TRBJ1-5 and V is TRBV3-1; no definite D call. The V end lost 4 bases, the J end lost 4 bases, and 8 bases lay between the germline ends. The CDR3 has 13 amino acids. Per the germline V gene, CDR1 is LGHDT and CDR2 is YNNKEL (reference sequence). The CDR3 here is CASSLNQNQPQHF. Here the CDR3 DNA reads TGTGCCAGCAGCCTTAACCAAAATCAGCCCCAGCATTTT.

V gene TRBV7-2 combines with J gene TRBJ2-7, with unresolved D. CDR1 is SGHTA, CDR2 FQGNSA, per germline. The CDR3 sequence is 14 residues long. V was clipped by 1 base and J by 4 bases, with 11 bases between them. The chain's CDR3 is CASSLDLQVYEQYF. The CDR3 DNA reads TGTGCCAGCAGCTTAGACCTCCAGGTTTACGAGCAGTACTTC.

CDR3 bases: TGCAGCGTTGGAGGGACGCAAAAGGTAGATACGCAGTATTTT. Translating gives CSVGGTQKVDTQYF. The V call is TRBV29-1, the J call TRBJ2-3; the D gene could be TRBD1 or TRBD2 (5 bases each). V was clipped by 4 bases and J by 5 bases, with 16 bases between them. CDR3 length: 14 residues. The germline gives CDR1 SQVTM, CDR2 ANQGSEA.

The chain links TRBV4-2 to TRBJ2-1; 10 nucleotides agree with TRBD2. The CDR3 runs 16 residues. J was trimmed by 3 bases and V by 3 bases; bases with no gene match: 5. The V gene's germline CDR1 is LGHNA and CDR2 YNFKEQ. The CDR3 reads CASSQLAGEIYNEQFF. The CDR3 coding sequence is TGTGCCAGCAGCCAGCTAGCGGGAGAGATCTACAATGAGCAGTTCTTC.

V gene TRBV20-1 combines with J gene TRBJ2-5; 7 nucleotides agree with TRBD2. CDR3 size: 15 residues. CDR1 DFQATT and CDR2 SNEGSKA come from the germline V gene (reference sequence). V shed 0 bases, J shed 6 bases, and the junction held 10 bases outside the gene matches. The CDR3: CSARDWGGRTKTQYF. For the CDR3, the DNA is TGCAGTGCTAGAGACTGGGGCGGGAGAACGAAGACCCAGTACTTC.

The chain combines TRBV5-6 with TRBJ2-1; 10 bases align to TRBD2. V lost 2 bases to trimming and J lost 4 bases; unmatched junction nucleotides: 9. The germline gives CDR1 SGHDT, CDR2 YYEEEE. The CDR3 is made up of 17 amino acids. In nucleotides, the CDR3 is TGTGCCAGCAGCTTCGGCCTCCGGACTAGCGGATACAATGAGCAGTTCTTC. It yields the protein CASSFGLRTSGYNEQFF.

This chain links TRBV12-3 or TRBV12-4 with TRBJ2-1; a weak D match, TRBD2 (5 bases). This CDR3 has 15 residues. V was cut by 6 bases and J by 2 bases, with 14 bases left in between. As DNA, the CDR3 is TGTGCCAGCAGCCCGGACTTAGTCCCCTACAATGAGCAGTTCTTC. It translates to CASSPDLVPYNEQFF.

This clonotype has only a few counts. This chain joins TRBV27 and TRBJ1-5; D is unclear. Between the trimmed V and J ends, which lost 6 bases and 5 bases, there was a span of 11 bases. Per the germline V gene, CDR1 is MNHEY and CDR2 is SMNVEV (reference sequence). CDR3 size: 13 residues. The CDR3 here is CASREIGDQPQHF. In nucleotides, the CDR3 is TGTGCCAGCAGAGAGATCGGGGATCAGCCCCAGCATTTT.

Concerning this clonotype: At one end, the junction sequence differs from germline, possibly due to a read error. The V and J genes are TRBV7-9 and TRBJ2-1; possible D gene TRBD2, 6 bases. The CDR3 has 12 residues. Germline lookup yields CDR1 SEHNR and CDR2 FQNEAQ (reference sequence). CDR3 in amino acids: CTSSLDSGTQFF. The DNA of the CDR3 is TGTACCAGCAGCTTAGATTCCGGGACTCAGTTCTTC.

This chain joins TRBV18 and TRBJ2-7; D possibly uses TRBD1 or TRBD2 (5 bases each). The CDR3 is 15 amino acids. Trimming shortened V by 6 bases and J by 2 bases, and 17 bases separated the two germline ends. Germline V gene sequence: CDR1 KGHSH, CDR2 LQKENI. The CDR3 coding sequence is TGTGCCAGCTCCCTCATTGGGGGTACTGCCTACGAGCAGTACTTC. Translating gives CASSLIGGTAYEQYF.

V usage is TRBV7-8 and J usage is TRBJ2-7; the match to TRBD2 covers 7 bases. Per germline, CDR1 SGHVS and CDR2 FQNEAQ. The CDR3 totals 13 residues. V shed 5 bases, J shed 6 bases, and the junction held 7 bases outside the gene matches. CDR3 DNA: TGTGCCAGCAGCGGGCCTCGCGGGGGCGAGCAGTACTTC. Its translation is CASSGPRGGEQYF. The whole variable domain, filled in from reference TRBV7-8 and TRBJ2-7, reads GAGVSQSPRYKVAKRGQDVALRCDPISGHVSLFWYQQALGQGPEFLTYFQNEAQLDKSGLPSDRFFAERPEGSVSTLKIQRTQQEDSAVYLCASSGPRGGEQYFGPGTRLTVT.